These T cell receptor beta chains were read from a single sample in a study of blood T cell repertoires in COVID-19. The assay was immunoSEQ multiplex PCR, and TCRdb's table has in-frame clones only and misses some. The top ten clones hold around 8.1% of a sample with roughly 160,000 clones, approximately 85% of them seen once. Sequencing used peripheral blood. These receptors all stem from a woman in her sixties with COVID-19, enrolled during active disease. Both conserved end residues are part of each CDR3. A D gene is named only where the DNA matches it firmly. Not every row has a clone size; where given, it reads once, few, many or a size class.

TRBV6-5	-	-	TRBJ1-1	TGTGCCAGCAGTTATGGTCGGGGGTACGGTACTGAAGCTTTCTTT	CASSYGRGYGTEAFF
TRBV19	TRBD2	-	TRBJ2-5	TGTGCCAGTAGTATAGATGGAATAGCGGGAGGGGGGGAGACCCAGTACTTC	CASSIDGIAGGGETQYF
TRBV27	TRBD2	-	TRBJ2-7	TGTGCCAGCAGTCTCGGACTAGCGGGAGTTTCCGAGCAGTACTTC	CASSLGLAGVSEQYF
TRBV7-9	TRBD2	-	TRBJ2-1	TGTGCCAGCAGCGCGCGACTAGCGGGAGACAATGAGCAGTTCTTC	CASSARLAGDNEQFF
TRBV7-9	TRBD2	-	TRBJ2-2	TGTGCCAGCAGCTTAAGCGGGGGCGTCCCCGGGGAGCTGTTTTTT	CASSLSGGVPGELFF
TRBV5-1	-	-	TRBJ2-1	TGCGCCAGCAGCCTGGGGGCAACAGGCCCCCTCTCCTACAATGAGCAGTTCTTC	CASSLGATGPLSYNEQFF
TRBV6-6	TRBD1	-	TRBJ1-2	TGTGCCAGCAGTTACTCTGGGGCAGGGGGCGGCTATGGCTACACCTTC	CASSYSGAGGGYGYTF
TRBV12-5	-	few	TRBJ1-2	TGTGCTAGTGGCCCTAATGGGGGCCAGGGGGGCTACACCTTC	CASGPNGGQGGYTF
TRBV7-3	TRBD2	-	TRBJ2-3	TGTGCCAGCAGCTTAAACGGGGGGGCCCTAGATACGCAGTATTTT	CASSLNGGALDTQYF
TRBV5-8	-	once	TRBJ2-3	TGTGCCAGCGGCAGGAACACAGATACGCAGTATTTT	CASGRNTDTQYF
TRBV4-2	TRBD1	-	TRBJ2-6	TGTGCCAGCAGCCATCTACCCGGGACAGGGGGAGCCGGGGCCAACGTCCTGACTTTC	CASSHLPGTGGAGANVLTF
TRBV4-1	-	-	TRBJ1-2	TGCGCCAGCAGCCAAGACCCGGCCCTAGGCTATGGCTACACCTTC	CASSQDPALGYGYTF
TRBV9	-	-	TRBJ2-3	TGTGCCAGCAGCTTCTACAGGGATAGCACAGATACGCAGTATTTT	CASSFYRDSTDTQYF
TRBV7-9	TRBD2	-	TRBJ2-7	TGTGCCAGCAGCGCTGTCGGGGGGGCCTACGAGCAGTACTTC	CASSAVGGAYEQYF
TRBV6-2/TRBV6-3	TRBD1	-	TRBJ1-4	TGTGCCAGCAGTCCAACAGGGGTACGGGAAAAACTGTTTTTT	CASSPTGVREKLFF
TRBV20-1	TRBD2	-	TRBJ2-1	TGCAGTGCTAGTGGACTAGCGGGGGGAAATGAGCAGTTCTTC	CSASGLAGGNEQFF
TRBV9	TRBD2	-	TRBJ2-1	TGTGCCAGCAGCGCGAGGGGGGGCTCAGCGGGAGGCCCTAACAATGAGCAGTTCTTC	CASSARGGSAGGPNNEQFF
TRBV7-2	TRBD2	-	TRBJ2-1	TGTGCCAGCAGCTTAGGTACTAGCGCCACTGAGCAGTTCTTC	CASSLGTSATEQFF
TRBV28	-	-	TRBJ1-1	TGTGCCACCTTACAGACTCCATTCGGGACTTTCTTT	CATLQTPFGTFF
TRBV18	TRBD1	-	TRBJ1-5	TGTGCCAGCTCGCCAGGGGGTATAGCGGGAGAGCCCCAGCATTTT	CASSPGGIAGEPQHF
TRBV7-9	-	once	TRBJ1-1	TGTGCCAGCAGCTTCCAGGGGACGAACACTGAAGCTTTCTTT	CASSFQGTNTEAFF
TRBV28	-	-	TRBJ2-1	TGTGCCAGCAGCCCAGTCGCCTCGGGGGCCTACAATGAGCAGTTCTTC	CASSPVASGAYNEQFF
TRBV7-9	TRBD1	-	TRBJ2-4	TGTGCCTCCCAGCCCCGGGACAGTGGGACCAAAAACATTCAGTACTTC	CASQPRDSGTKNIQYF
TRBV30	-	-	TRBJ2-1	TGTGCCTGGATTCAGGACAGCTCCTACAATGAGCAGTTCTTC	CAWIQDSSYNEQFF
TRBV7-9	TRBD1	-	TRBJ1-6	TGTGCCAGCAGCCCGGGACAGTTTAATTCACCCCTCCACTTT	CASSPGQFNSPLHF
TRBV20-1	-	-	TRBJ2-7	TGCAGTGCTAGTCGTAACGAGCAGTACTTC	CSASRNEQYF
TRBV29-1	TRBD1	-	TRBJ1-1	TGCAGCGTTGAAGACGCTCCGGGACAGGGCGTGTGGACTGAAGCTTTCTTT	CSVEDAPGQGVWTEAFF
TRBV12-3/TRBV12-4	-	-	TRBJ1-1	TGTGCCAGCAGTTTGCGGTTGCCCACTGAAGCTTTCTTT	CASSLRLPTEAFF
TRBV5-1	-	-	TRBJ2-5	TGCGCCAGCAGCGTGACTGGGCAAGAGACCCAGTACTTC	CASSVTGQETQYF
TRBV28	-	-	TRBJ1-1	TGTGCCAGCAGCCTATGGGACTCAAAGGCGAACACTGAAGCTTTCTTT	CASSLWDSKANTEAFF
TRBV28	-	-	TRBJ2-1	TGTGCCAGCAGTCCTCAACCCGAGGGTTCCGGAGCGAGAAATGAGCAGTTCTTC	CASSPQPEGSGARNEQFF